The 31 T cell receptor beta chains presented below share a single source sample, sequenced in a study of cytomegalovirus exposure and HLA in healthy donors (dated by TCRdb to between 2016 and 2019). The library relied on the immunoSEQ multiplex PCR assay. A mixture of 60 forward primers for TCR Vbeta segments and 13 reverse primers for TCR Jbeta segments was used in the multiplex PCR. This immuneACCESS table, as held by TCRdb, lists in-frame sequences with V and J called but not all clones. Of the missing ones, under half trace to an unresolved V gene in checked studies; the others have no known cause. A total of under 200,000 clones appear in this sample, approximately 81% of them only once. The ten biggest clones cover approximately 0.8% of the sample. Input material: PBMCs. These receptors all stem from a young woman in good health and CMV-seronegative.

The chain has TRBV7-8 and TRBJ2-7; 11 bases line up with TRBD2. Germline V gives CDR1 SGHVS, CDR2 FQNEAQ. The ends lost 1 base at V and 2 bases at J; junction bases unmatched: 13. This CDR3 is built from 19 residues. The CDR3 protein is CASSLDSGTSGHQAYEQYF. CDR3 bases: TGTGCCAGCAGCTTAGATTCGGGGACTAGCGGCCACCAGGCCTACGAGCAGTACTTC.

The V call is TRBV6-1, the J call TRBJ2-7, with 13 bases that match TRBD2. The CDR3 length is 15 residues. CDR1 and CDR2 (germline): MNHNS, SASEGT. V gave up 6 bases and J gave up 2 bases; unmatched junction bases: 4. As DNA, the CDR3 is TGTGCCAGCAGAACTAGCGGGAGGGCGCCCTACGAGCAGTACTTC. Its protein is CASRTSGRAPYEQYF.

The CDR3 nucleotides read TGTGCCAGCAGCCAACTAGCGGGGGGCACAGATACGCAGTATTTT. It codes for CASSQLAGGTDTQYF. The rearrangement uses TRBV2 and TRBJ2-3; 11 nucleotides match TRBD2. The germline gives CDR1 SNHLY, CDR2 FYNNEI. The CDR3 sequence is 15 residues long. J gave up 1 base and V 6 bases, and 3 bases lay outside the gene matches. The whole variable domain, filled in from reference TRBV2 and TRBJ2-3, reads EPEVTQTPSHQVTQMGQEVILRCVPISNHLYFYWYRQILGQKVEFLVSFYNNEISEKSEIFDDQFSVERPDGSNFTLKIRSTKLEDSAMYFCASSQLAGGTDTQYFGPGTRLTVL.

The chain carries TRBV5-6 and TRBJ2-2; TRBD2 matches 11 bases. CDR3 length: 16 amino acids. Per germline, CDR1 SGHDT and CDR2 YYEEEE. The trim removed 1 base at V and 6 bases at J, leaving 5 bases unmatched. Written as DNA, the CDR3 is TGTGCCAGCAGCTTGCTTAGCGGGAGGGATTCCGGGGAGCTGTTTTTT. Residues: CASSLLSGRDSGELFF. The whole variable domain, remainder taken from reference TRBV5-6 and TRBJ2-2, is DAGVTQSPTHLIKTRGQQVTLRCSPKSGHDTVSWYQQALGQGPQFIFQYYEEEERQRGNFPDRFSGHQFPNYSSELNVNALLLGDSALYLCASSLLSGRDSGELFFGEGSRLTVL.

V usage is TRBV5-1 and J usage is TRBJ2-2, with 10 bases fitting TRBD1. The CDR3 has 16 residues. Germline-derived CDR1 and CDR2 are SGHRS and YFSETQ. V lost 4 bases, J lost 4 bases, and 7 bases stayed unmatched. The CDR3 DNA follows: TGCGCCAGCAGCCTTTGGGACAGGGGCAGCACCGGGGAGCTGTTTTTT. The encoded protein is CASSLWDRGSTGELFF.

The rearrangement links TRBV19 to TRBJ2-3; D gene uncertain. Germline assignment: CDR1 LNHDA and CDR2 SQIVND (reference sequence). V shed 3 bases and J shed 1 base, with 8 bases lying between them. The CDR3 is 14 amino acids. Here the CDR3 DNA reads TGTGCCAGTAGTATCCTTCGGGGCACAGATACGCAGTATTTT. This sequence encodes CASSILRGTDTQYF.

The chain has TRBV28 and TRBJ2-3; 7 bases fit TRBD2. V lost 3 bases, J lost 3 bases, and 9 bases stayed unmatched. The CDR3 totals 16 residues. Per germline, CDR1 MDHEN and CDR2 SYDVKM. The CDR3 sequence is CASSFFGGMGTDTQYF. CDR3 nucleotide sequence: TGTGCCAGCAGTTTCTTCGGGGGGATGGGGACAGATACGCAGTATTTT. The whole variable domain, filled in from reference TRBV28 and TRBJ2-3, reads DVKVTQSSRYLVKRTGEKVFLECVQDMDHENMFWYRQDPGLGLRLIYFSYDVKMKEKGDIPEGYSVSREKKERFSLILESASTNQTSMYLCASSFFGGMGTDTQYFGPGTRLTVL.

This clone was seen once. The junction differs from germline at one of its ends, possibly a read error. CDR3 nucleotide sequence: TGTTCCAGCAGCCCCTTTGGAGCGGTTAACACCGGGGAGCTGTTTTTT. Its translation: CSSSPFGAVNTGELFF. The chain has TRBV7-9 and TRBJ2-2, with D perhaps TRBD2 (5 bases). The CDR3 contains 16 residues. In germline, CDR1 is SEHNR, CDR2 FQNEAQ (reference sequence).

In its sample, this clone was seen once. The gene calls are TRBV28 and TRBJ1-2; 7 bases agree with TRBD1. The germline V gene has CDR1 MDHEN and CDR2 SYDVKM. The CDR3 loop spans 15 amino acids. J gave up 3 bases and V 5 bases, and 9 bases lay outside the gene matches. The CDR3 region is CASSTEGGLDYGYTF. CDR3 DNA sequence: TGTGCCAGCAGTACGGAAGGGGGCTTGGACTATGGCTACACCTTC.

This clone was counted a single time. The genes are TRBV7-2 and TRBJ2-7; TRBD1 agrees at 7 bases. This CDR3 contains 15 residues. CDR1 and CDR2 (germline): SGHTA, FQGNSA. V was clipped by 5 bases and J by 3 bases; unmatched bases: 10. In nucleotides, the CDR3 is TGTGCCAGCAGCCGCGCCTTGGGACAGATCTACGAGCAGTACTTC. Translation gives CASSRALGQIYEQYF.

This chain uses TRBV9 with TRBJ1-6; 8 bases fit TRBD1. CDR3 length: 15 amino acids. J lost 8 bases, V lost 3 bases, and 7 bases had no gene match. Germline V gene lookup returns CDR1 SGDLS and CDR2 YYNGEE. CDR3 DNA: TGTGCCAGCAGCGGGACAGGGATAGTTGATTCACCCCTCCACTTT. Translation: CASSGTGIVDSPLHF.

The sample holds one count of this clone. J is TRBJ2-1 and V is TRBV19; 13 bases agree with TRBD2. Trimming removed 7 bases from V and 8 bases from J; junction bases left unmatched: 5. The CDR3 covers 14 residues. From germline, CDR1 is LNHDA and CDR2 SQIVND (reference sequence). CDR3 in amino acids: CASNLGLAGDEQFF. The CDR3 coding sequence is TGTGCCAGTAATCTTGGACTAGCGGGAGATGAGCAGTTCTTC.

The V call is TRBV30, the J call TRBJ2-3, with D perhaps TRBD2 (6 bases). Germline assignment: CDR1 GTSNPN and CDR2 SVGIG (reference sequence). The CDR3 contains 13 residues. V was cut by 0 bases and J by 5 bases, with 9 bases left in between. CDR3 DNA: TGTGCCTGGAGTGTCCTCGGGAGAGATACGCAGTATTTT. It codes for CAWSVLGRDTQYF.

In DNA, the CDR3 is TGTGCCATCAGTGAGTCGACTCCCGGGAGGACAGATACGCAGTATTTT. It specifies CAISESTPGRTDTQYF. The chain carries TRBV10-3 and TRBJ2-3; 7 bases fit TRBD2. This CDR3 is built from 16 residues. The trim removed 0 bases at V and 3 bases at J, leaving 6 bases unmatched. Per the germline V gene, CDR1 is ENHRY and CDR2 is SYGVKD.

This chain connects TRBV28 to TRBJ1-4; possibly TRBD1 for D (5 bases). The CDR3 spans 17 residues. Per the germline V gene, CDR1 is MDHEN and CDR2 is SYDVKM. The V end was cut by 7 bases, the J end by 0 bases, with 18 bases between. The CDR3 loop is CASTTPGRGATNEKLFF. In nucleotides, the CDR3 is TGTGCCAGCACCACTCCCGGACGGGGGGCAACTAATGAAAAACTGTTTTTT. Full variable domain (missing parts from reference TRBV28 and TRBJ1-4): DVKVTQSSRYLVKRTGEKVFLECVQDMDHENMFWYRQDPGLGLRLIYFSYDVKMKEKGDIPEGYSVSREKKERFSLILESASTNQTSMYLCASTTPGRGATNEKLFFGSGTQLSVL.

The V call is TRBV5-5, the J call TRBJ2-4; TRBD1 might be the D (6 bases). Germline-derived CDR1 and CDR2 are SGHKS and YYEKEE (reference sequence). The V end was cut by 5 bases, the J end by 7 bases, with 19 bases between. The CDR3 covers 15 residues. The CDR3 DNA reads as TGTGCCAGCAGTATTGGACAGACCTCGTTCAACATTCAGTACTTC. The encoded protein is CASSIGQTSFNIQYF. Combining the CDR3 with reference TRBV5-5 and TRBJ2-4 gives the whole variable domain DAGVTQSPTHLIKTRGQQVTLRCSPISGHKSVSWYQQVLGQGPQFIFQYYEKEERGRGNFPDRFSARQFPNYSSELNVNALLLGDSALYLCASSIGQTSFNIQYFGAGTRLSVL.

This rearrangement joins TRBV6-7 to TRBJ2-2, with 10 bases matching TRBD1. TRBV6-7 is an ORF, with its function uncertain. This CDR3 spans 19 amino acids. The ends lost 4 bases at V and 7 bases at J; junction bases unmatched: 18. CDR3 protein: CASSLLPVGDRGLVGELFF. The CDR3 nucleotides read TGTGCCAGCAGTTTGCTTCCCGTTGGGGACAGGGGTCTCGTCGGGGAGCTGTTTTTT.

This sequence joins TRBV29-1 and TRBJ2-5; 10 positions agree with TRBD1. The trim removed 6 bases at V and 3 bases at J, leaving 7 bases unmatched. The CDR3 totals 14 residues. Per the germline V gene, CDR1 is SQVTM and CDR2 is ANQGSEA. CDR3 protein: CSVEGGTGEETQYF. CDR3 DNA sequence: TGCAGCGTCGAGGGCGGGACAGGGGAAGAGACCCAGTACTTC.

The rearrangement links TRBV25-1 to TRBJ2-1, with 14 nucleotides matching TRBD2. The CDR3 is 17 residues long. Germline V lookup: CDR1 MGHDK, CDR2 SYGVNS. J lost 4 bases, V lost 2 bases, and 4 bases had no gene match. The CDR3 nucleotides read TGTGCCAGCAGTGAACTTGGGACTAGCGGGAGATACAATGAGCAGTTCTTC. As protein: CASSELGTSGRYNEQFF.

The chain joins TRBV7-6 to TRBJ2-1, with 12 bases fitting TRBD2. Per the germline V gene, CDR1 is SGHVS and CDR2 is FNYEAQ. The CDR3 has 16 residues. With 4 bases clipped from V and 3 bases from J, the junction kept 4 bases outside the gene matches. The CDR3 DNA reads as TGTGCCAGCAGCTCTGCGGGACTAGCGGGCTACAATGAGCAGTTCTTC. Protein: CASSSAGLAGYNEQFF.

The V call is TRBV4-2, the J call TRBJ2-7; 10 bases match TRBD1. The CDR3 is 15 amino acids. The germline gives CDR1 LGHNA, CDR2 YNFKEQ. The junction had 3 bases not matched to a gene; V was cut back by 2 bases and J by 2 bases. CDR3 DNA: TGTGCCAGCAGCCAAACCGGGACAGGGGCCTACGAGCAGTACTTC. Translating it yields CASSQTGTGAYEQYF.

V gene TRBV28 combines with J gene TRBJ2-7, with 9 positions matching TRBD2. The CDR3 contains 14 residues. With 6 bases clipped from V and 3 bases from J, the junction kept 6 bases outside the gene matches. CDR1 and CDR2 (germline): MDHEN, SYDVKM. CDR3 sequence: CASSLAGTLYEQYF. Written as DNA, the CDR3 is TGTGCCAGCAGCCTAGCGGGAACTCTCTACGAGCAGTACTTC.

The V call is TRBV28, the J call TRBJ2-7; 8 bases map to TRBD1. The germline V gene encodes CDR1 MDHEN and CDR2 SYDVKM. V shed 3 bases, J shed 2 bases, and the junction held 3 bases outside the gene matches. The length of the CDR3 is 14 residues. The CDR3 DNA reads TGTGCCAGCAGTTTGACAGGGGCCCCCTACGAGCAGTACTTC. Translation: CASSLTGAPYEQYF.

The chain carries TRBV2 and TRBJ1-1; the match to TRBD1 covers 11 bases. V was clipped by 4 bases and J by 3 bases; unmatched bases: 7. The CDR3 loop spans 16 amino acids. Germline CDR1 and CDR2: SNHLY and FYNNEI. The CDR3 region is CASSGTRDRGYTEAFF. CDR3 sequence (DNA): TGTGCCAGCAGTGGGACACGGGACAGGGGGTACACTGAAGCTTTCTTT. The full variable domain, with the rest looked up from reference TRBV2 and TRBJ1-1, is EPEVTQTPSHQVTQMGQEVILRCVPISNHLYFYWYRQILGQKVEFLVSFYNNEISEKSEIFDDQFSVERPDGSNFTLKIRSTKLEDSAMYFCASSGTRDRGYTEAFFGQGTRLTVV.

This rearrangement joins TRBV5-1 to TRBJ2-3; TRBD2 agrees at 7 bases. CDR3 length: 16 amino acids. Losses at the gene ends were 2 bases for V and 6 bases for J; bases not matched to a gene: 12. Germline lookup yields CDR1 SGHRS and CDR2 YFSETQ. CDR3 residues: CASSLNGGLAADTQYF. CDR3 nucleotide sequence: TGCGCCAGCAGCTTAAACGGGGGTCTAGCGGCGGATACGCAGTATTTT.

The rearrangement links TRBV6-1 to TRBJ2-7; a weak D match, TRBD1 (5 bases). This CDR3 is built from 13 residues. Trimming removed 2 bases from V and 9 bases from J, with 14 bases in between. CDR1 and CDR2 (germline): MNHNS, SASEGT. CDR3 sequence reads: CASSESIGAMQYF. The CDR3 DNA follows: TGTGCCAGCAGTGAATCTATTGGGGCTATGCAGTACTTC.

The table lists this clone with a few counts. The junction departs from germline at one end; a sequencing error may be responsible. Different DNA sequences within this sample yield the same CDR3. The chain couples TRBV4-1 to TRBJ2-3; TRBD2 might be the D (5 bases). CDR1 and CDR2 (germline): MGHRA, YSYEKL. The CDR3 loop spans 14 amino acids. DNA for the CDR3: TGTGCCAGCAGCCCCACGGGGAGCACAGATACGCAGTATTTT. Its translation: CASSPTGSTDTQYF.

J is TRBJ2-7 and V is TRBV11-2; 8 bases are a match to TRBD2. V was clipped by 0 bases and J by 4 bases; unmatched bases: 14. The CDR3 is made up of 18 amino acids. Germline CDR1 reads SGHAT; CDR2 reads FQNNGV. CDR3: CASSLEEGGGSGIYEQYF. In nucleotides, the CDR3 is TGTGCCAGCAGCTTAGAGGAGGGTGGTGGTAGCGGGATATACGAGCAGTACTTC.

The chain uses TRBV5-1 and TRBJ1-1; 9 bases agree with TRBD1. The CDR3 loop spans 15 amino acids. Germline V lookup: CDR1 SGHRS, CDR2 YFSETQ. The V gene end was trimmed by 3 bases and the J gene end by 0 bases; junction bases not matched to a gene: 3. CDR3 coding DNA: TGCGCCAGCAGCTCGGGACAGGGTCTGAACACTGAAGCTTTCTTT. This sequence encodes CASSSGQGLNTEAFF.

The chain is built from TRBV27 and TRBJ2-6; D is ambiguous. There are 16 residues in the CDR3. Germline assignment: CDR1 MNHEY and CDR2 SMNVEV (reference sequence). V lost 6 bases, J lost 4 bases, and 16 bases lay in between. The CDR3 here is CASSIQANAGANVLTF. CDR3 in DNA: TGTGCCAGCAGCATTCAAGCGAACGCCGGGGCCAACGTCCTGACTTTC.

This chain links TRBV5-1 with TRBJ2-5, with 14 positions matching TRBD2. V lost 1 base and J lost 5; bases outside the gene matches: 4. This CDR3 has 16 amino acids. Germline CDR1 SGHRS, CDR2 YFSETQ. The CDR3 DNA sequence: TGCGCCAGCAGCTTGCGGACTAGCGGGAGGACTGAGACCCAGTACTTC. Residues: CASSLRTSGRTETQYF.